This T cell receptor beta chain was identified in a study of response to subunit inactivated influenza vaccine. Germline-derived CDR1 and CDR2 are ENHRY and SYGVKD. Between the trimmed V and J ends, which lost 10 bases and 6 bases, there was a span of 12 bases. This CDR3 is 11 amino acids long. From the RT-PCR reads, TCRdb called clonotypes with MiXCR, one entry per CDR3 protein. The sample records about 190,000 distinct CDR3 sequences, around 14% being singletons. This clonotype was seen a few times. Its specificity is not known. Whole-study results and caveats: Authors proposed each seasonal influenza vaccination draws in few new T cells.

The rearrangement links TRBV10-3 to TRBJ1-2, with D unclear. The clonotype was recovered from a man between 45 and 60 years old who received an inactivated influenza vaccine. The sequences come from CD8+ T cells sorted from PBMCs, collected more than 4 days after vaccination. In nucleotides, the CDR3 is TGTGCCACACTAGTCGCCAATGGCTACACCTTC. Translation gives CATLVANGYTF.